This TCR beta chain derives from a study of neoadjuvant nivolumab and ipilimumab in lung cancer. Study-wide background: The combination arm added day-1 ipilimumab 1 mg/kg to nivolumab 3 mg/kg on days 1, 15, 29. Study observations and caveats: From pretherapy to surgery, tumor richness and clonality rose with dual therapy.

This table comes from immunoSEQ multiplex PCR, and its TCRdb copy is limited to in-frame clones, with some not included. This repertoire shows 6,200 or so clones, 65% found once; its top ten account for about 14%. The CDR3 is 13 residues long. From germline, CDR1 is MNHEY and CDR2 SVGAGI. V was shortened by 0 bases and J by 9 bases, with 9 bases between the two germline ends. With regard to this clone: As yet, its antigen is unknown.

This receptor was obtained from an adult with non-small cell lung cancer. The source was tumor tissue, collected after neoadjuvant nivolumab, alone or with ipilimumab, at or shortly before surgery. The chain is built from TRBV6-5 and TRBJ2-1, with unresolved D. Here the CDR3 reads CASSYSPQSEQFF. Here the CDR3 DNA reads TGTGCCAGCAGTTACTCGCCGCAGAGTGAGCAGTTCTTC.